These T cell receptor beta chains were read from a single sample in a study of T-cell reconstitution after alpha-beta-depleted transplantation in children. TCRdb analysed the PCR reads with MiXCR anew, one entry per CDR3 protein. The sample yields a few hundred thousand distinct CDR3 sequences, approximately 13% seen once. Sequences were derived from PBMCs from the stem cell graft donor, sampled from the stem cell graft. Source of these receptors: a human donor who donated a stem cell graft to a child with combined immunodeficiency. Both conserved end residues are part of each CDR3. A D gene is named only where the DNA matches it firmly. Part of the rows lack a size; the others show once, few, many or a class for expanded clones.

NA	TRBV5-1	TRBJ2-3	many	TGCGCCAGCAGCTACCGGGACCTAGTAACAGATACGCAGTATTTT	CASSYRDLVTDTQYF
TRBD1	TRBV15	TRBJ1-6	NA	TGTGCCACCAGCAGAGAACCGGGACAGGGGAATTCACCCCTCCACTTT	CATSREPGQGNSPLHF
NA	TRBV20-1	TRBJ2-2	many	TGCAGTGCTCACCGGGGCTTCACCGGGGAGCTGTTTTTT	CSAHRGFTGELFF
TRBD1	TRBV10-3	TRBJ2-7	many	TGTGCCGTCGGGGACAGGCCAACATACGAGCAGTACTTC	CAVGDRPTYEQYF
NA	TRBV29-1	TRBJ1-1	NA	TGCAGCGCGAGTAAGGGAGGGGACACTGAAGCTTTCTTT	CSASKGGDTEAFF
NA	TRBV4-3	TRBJ2-7	NA	TGCGCCAGCAGCCAAGATTCTAGTTCCTACGAGCAGTACTTC	CASSQDSSSYEQYF
TRBD1	TRBV29-1	TRBJ1-1	NA	TGCAGCGCGGACCGACAGGGCATCACTGAAGCTTTCTTT	CSADRQGITEAFF
NA	TRBV7-7	TRBJ1-1	NA	TGTGCTAGCAGCCGGGCAGGATATAGTGCGGACACTGAAGCTTTCTTT	CASSRAGYSADTEAFF
NA	TRBV7-9	TRBJ2-3	NA	TGTGCCAGCAGCTTAGAGGGACGAGCAGATACGCAGTATTTT	CASSLEGRADTQYF
TRBD1	TRBV25-1	TRBJ1-4	NA	TGTGCCAGCAGTGAGAGGGGTGGACAGGGGACAACTAATGAAAAACTGTTTTTT	CASSERGGQGTTNEKLFF
TRBD1	TRBV5-5	TRBJ1-3	few	TGTGCCAGCAGCGACAGAGGGACAGGCTCTGGAAACACCATATATTTT	CASSDRGTGSGNTIYF
NA	TRBV29-1	TRBJ2-7	few	TGCAGCGTTGCGGCGGCAGGGCCCTACGAGCAGTACTTC	CSVAAAGPYEQYF
TRBD2	TRBV20-1	TRBJ2-1	many	TGCAGTGCCCAGACTAGCGGGGGGACCTTTTCCTACAATGAGCAGTTCTTC	CSAQTSGGTFSYNEQFF
TRBD2	TRBV2	TRBJ2-1	NA	TGTGCCAGCAAAGGACTAGCGGGAGGAGAGTCCCATGAGCAGTTCTTC	CASKGLAGGESHEQFF
TRBD2	TRBV18	TRBJ2-1	few	TGTGCCAGCTCACGAACTGTCCCGGCGGGGGGCAACAATGAGCAGTTCTTC	CASSRTVPAGGNNEQFF
TRBD1	TRBV7-2	TRBJ1-2	few	TGTGCCAGCAGCTTAGGGGGGACAGGGGAATATGGCTACACCTTC	CASSLGGTGEYGYTF
TRBD1	TRBV20-1	TRBJ1-4	few	TGCAGTGCTAGTGGGGACAGGGTTGAAAAACTGTTTTTT	CSASGDRVEKLFF
NA	TRBV30	TRBJ2-3	NA	TGTGCCTGGAGTCCGGGGAATACAGATACGCAGTATTTT	CAWSPGNTDTQYF
NA	TRBV7-2	TRBJ2-5	many	TGTGCCAGCAGAGAGAGGGGGTACCAAGAGACCCAGTACTTC	CASRERGYQETQYF
NA	TRBV5-1	TRBJ2-6	many	TGCGCCAGCAGGACAGAGACTGGGGCCAACGTCCTGACTTTC	CASRTETGANVLTF
TRBD1	TRBV12-3/TRBV12-4	TRBJ1-1	many	TGTGCCAGCAAACTATCAGCAGGGACAGGCACTGAAGCTTTCTTT	CASKLSAGTGTEAFF
NA	TRBV5-5	TRBJ1-1	many	TGTGCCAGCAGCTTAACCCAACGTGAGAACACTGAAGCTTTCTTT	CASSLTQRENTEAFF
NA	TRBV7-2	TRBJ1-1	many	TGTGCCAGCAGCGCGAACCAGGGGTTTGAAGCTTTCTTT	CASSANQGFEAFF
TRBD1	TRBV6-5	TRBJ1-6	few	TGTGCCAGCAGTTTGAACAGGGGTCATTCACCCCTCCACTTT	CASSLNRGHSPLHF
NA	TRBV7-6	TRBJ2-7	many	TGTGCCAGCAGCCCTCAGGAAGGAACCTCCTACGAGCAGTACTTC	CASSPQEGTSYEQYF
TRBD1	TRBV2	TRBJ2-7	many	TGTGCCAGCAGTGGACAGGGGCCCTCCTACGAGCAGTACTTC	CASSGQGPSYEQYF
NA	TRBV9	TRBJ2-1	NA	TGTGCCAGCAGCGCCCTACAGGTCAGCGAGCAGTTCTTC	CASSALQVSEQFF
TRBD2	TRBV3-1	TRBJ2-1	NA	TGTGCCAGCAGCCCCCGGGGACGCGGGAGAGGGTATAATGAGCAGTTCTTC	CASSPRGRGRGYNEQFF
NA	TRBV12-3/TRBV12-4	TRBJ1-1	many	TGTGCCAGCAGTTTAGAACGATATCGAGCTTTCTTT	CASSLERYRAFF
NA	TRBV20-1	TRBJ1-5	many	TGCAGTGCTAGTGGGCTTAGGCGGGATCAGCCCCAGCATTTT	CSASGLRRDQPQHF
TRBD1	TRBV7-9	TRBJ1-1	many	TGTGCCAGCAGCCCTACAGGGGCGAACACTGAAGCTTTCTTT	CASSPTGANTEAFF
NA	TRBV7-9	TRBJ1-3	few	TGTGCCAGCAGCCTGTTATCGGGGAAGAACGGAAACACCATATATTTT	CASSLLSGKNGNTIYF
NA	TRBV20-1	TRBJ2-4	once	TGCAGTGCTACACCACTTTTACAGATAGCCAAAAACATTCAGTACTTC	CSATPLLQIAKNIQYF
NA	TRBV20-1	TRBJ1-4	many	TGCAGTGCTACCTACCGGACCCGTCTTTCTCGGGATGAAAAACTGTTTTTT	CSATYRTRLSRDEKLFF
TRBD1	TRBV6-2/TRBV6-3	TRBJ2-1	NA	TGTGCCAGCAGAAGACAGGGGCTCTCCTACAATGAGCAGTTCTTC	CASRRQGLSYNEQFF
NA	TRBV19	TRBJ2-1	many	TGTGCCAGTAGTCCAAGGAACCCCCAGCCCAGGGGCTACAATGAGCAGTTCTTC	CASSPRNPQPRGYNEQFF
NA	TRBV2	TRBJ2-1	NA	TGTGCCAGCAGTGACGGGGTCAATGAGCAGTTCTTC	CASSDGVNEQFF
NA	TRBV15	TRBJ2-2	many	TGTGCCACCAGTTATCAAAGGACACTAAACACCGGGGAGCTGTTTTTT	CATSYQRTLNTGELFF
NA	TRBV24-1	TRBJ2-1	NA	TGTGCCACCAGCACCCCAAATCGGGGAAGAAATGAGCAGTTCTTC	CATSTPNRGRNEQFF
NA	TRBV20-1	TRBJ1-2	NA	TGCAGTGCTTGGGGGTCGGATCCTGGCTACACCTTC	CSAWGSDPGYTF
TRBD1	TRBV5-1	TRBJ2-1	few	TGCGCCAGCAGGCCAGGGGGCCCCAGCGGATTTTACAATGAGCAGTTCTTC	CASRPGGPSGFYNEQFF
NA	TRBV13	TRBJ2-1	NA	TGTGCCAGCAGCTTTCAAGCGGGTTATAATGAGCAGTTCTTC	CASSFQAGYNEQFF
TRBD1	TRBV7-2	TRBJ2-7	NA	TGTGCCAGCAGCCTCCGGGACAGTAGAATCTACGAGCAGTACTTC	CASSLRDSRIYEQYF
NA	TRBV24-1	TRBJ2-5	few	TGTGCCACCAGTGATTGGGTGAGCGCCCGAAGTGCGGAGACCCAGTACTTC	CATSDWVSARSAETQYF
NA	TRBV29-1	TRBJ2-7	NA	TGCAGCGTTTCTTGGGGGGCCGACTACGAGCAGTACTTC	CSVSWGADYEQYF
TRBD2	TRBV3-1	TRBJ2-2	many	TGTGCCAGCAGCCACGGACTAGCGGGAAACACCGGGGAGCTGTTTTTT	CASSHGLAGNTGELFF
NA	TRBV9	TRBJ2-1	many	TGTGCCAGCAGCGTAGTAGGTAGCGGCTCCTACAATGAGCAGTTCTTC	CASSVVGSGSYNEQFF
NA	TRBV30	TRBJ2-7	NA	TGTGCCCGGAGTACCCGGTGGGGCGAGCAGTACTTC	CARSTRWGEQYF
NA	TRBV10-3	TRBJ2-7	NA	TGTGCCATCATTCCGGGTTGTGGCAGGTCGCCCTACGAGCAGTACTTC	CAIIPGCGRSPYEQYF
NA	TRBV7-2	TRBJ2-7	few	TGTGCCAGCAGCTTAAGGCTCGTCTCCTACGAGCAGTACTTC	CASSLRLVSYEQYF
NA	TRBV7-9	TRBJ2-3	few	TGTGCCAGCGGCTTAGCCCCCAACACAGATACGCAGTATTTT	CASGLAPNTDTQYF
NA	TRBV15	TRBJ1-2	many	TGTGCCACCAGGGTAGGGAAGGGTAGCTATGGCTACACCTTC	CATRVGKGSYGYTF
TRBD1	TRBV7-8	TRBJ2-1	few	TGTGCCAGCAGAGAATCCCGTTGGACAGGGGGCGTTTACAATGAGCAGTTCTTC	CASRESRWTGGVYNEQFF
NA	TRBV5-1	TRBJ2-3	NA	TGCGCCAGCAGCTTGCAAGTTTCGCTCTTCACAGATACGCAGTATTTT	CASSLQVSLFTDTQYF
NA	TRBV20-1	TRBJ2-1	NA	TGCAGTGCTAGAGATCTCGCGGGATCGGCCTACAATGAGCAGTTCTTC	CSARDLAGSAYNEQFF
TRBD1	TRBV7-8	TRBJ2-1	few	TGTGCCAGCAGCACTATGACAGGGGTTGGGGAGTTCTTC	CASSTMTGVGEFF
NA	TRBV5-1	TRBJ1-4	NA	TGCGCCAGCAGCCCGGGGAGGTTTGGGGAAAAACTGTTTTTT	CASSPGRFGEKLFF
NA	TRBV4-3	TRBJ2-3	NA	TGCGCCAGCAGCCAAGAGGAGCGTTACACAGATACGCAGTATTTT	CASSQEERYTDTQYF
NA	TRBV3-1	TRBJ2-7	NA	TGTGCCAGCAGCCAAGGGCAGGGGCTAAGAGGGCAGTACTTC	CASSQGQGLRGQYF
NA	TRBV3-1	TRBJ1-5	few	TGTGCCAGCAGCCTTGTGAACAATCAGCCCCAGCATTTT	CASSLVNNQPQHF